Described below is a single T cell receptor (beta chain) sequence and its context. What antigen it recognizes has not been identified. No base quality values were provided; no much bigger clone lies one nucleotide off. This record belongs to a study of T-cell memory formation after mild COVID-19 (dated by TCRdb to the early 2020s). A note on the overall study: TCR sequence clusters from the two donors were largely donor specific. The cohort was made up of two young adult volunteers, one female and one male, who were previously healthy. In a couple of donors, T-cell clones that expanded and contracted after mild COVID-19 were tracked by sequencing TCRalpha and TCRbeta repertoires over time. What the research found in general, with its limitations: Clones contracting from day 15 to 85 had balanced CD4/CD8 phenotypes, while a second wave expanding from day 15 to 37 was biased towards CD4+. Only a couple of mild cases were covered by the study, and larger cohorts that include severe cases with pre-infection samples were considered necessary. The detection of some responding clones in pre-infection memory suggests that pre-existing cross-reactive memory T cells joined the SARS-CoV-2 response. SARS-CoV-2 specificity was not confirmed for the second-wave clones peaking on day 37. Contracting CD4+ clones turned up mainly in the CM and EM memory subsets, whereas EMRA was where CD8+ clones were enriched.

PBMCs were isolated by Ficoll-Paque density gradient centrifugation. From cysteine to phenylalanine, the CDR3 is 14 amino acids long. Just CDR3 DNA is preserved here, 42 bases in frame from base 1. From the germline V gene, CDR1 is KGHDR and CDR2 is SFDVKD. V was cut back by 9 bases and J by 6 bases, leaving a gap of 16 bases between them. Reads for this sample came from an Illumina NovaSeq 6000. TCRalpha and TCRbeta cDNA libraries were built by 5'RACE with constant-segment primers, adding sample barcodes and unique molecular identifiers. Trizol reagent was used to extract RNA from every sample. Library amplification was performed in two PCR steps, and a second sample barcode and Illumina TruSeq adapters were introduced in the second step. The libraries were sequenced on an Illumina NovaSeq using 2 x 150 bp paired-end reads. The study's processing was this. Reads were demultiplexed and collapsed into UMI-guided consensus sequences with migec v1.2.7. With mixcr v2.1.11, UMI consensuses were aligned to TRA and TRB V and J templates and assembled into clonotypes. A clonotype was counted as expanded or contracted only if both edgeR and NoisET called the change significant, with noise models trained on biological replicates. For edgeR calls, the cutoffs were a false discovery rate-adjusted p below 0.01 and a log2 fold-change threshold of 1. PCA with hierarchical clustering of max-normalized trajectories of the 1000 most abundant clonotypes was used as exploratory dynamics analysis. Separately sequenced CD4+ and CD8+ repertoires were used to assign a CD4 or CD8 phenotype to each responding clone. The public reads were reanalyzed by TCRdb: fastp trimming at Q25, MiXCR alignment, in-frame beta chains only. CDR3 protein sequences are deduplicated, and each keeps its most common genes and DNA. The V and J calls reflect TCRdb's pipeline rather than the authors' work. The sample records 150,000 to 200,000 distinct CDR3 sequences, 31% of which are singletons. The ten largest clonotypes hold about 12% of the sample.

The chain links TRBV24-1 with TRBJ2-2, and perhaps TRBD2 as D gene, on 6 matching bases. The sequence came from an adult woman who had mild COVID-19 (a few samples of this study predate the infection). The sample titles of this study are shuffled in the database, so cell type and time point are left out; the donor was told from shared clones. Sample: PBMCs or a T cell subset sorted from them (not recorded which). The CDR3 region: CATAGSGGSGELFF. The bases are TGTGCCACCGCGGGGTCTGGAGGCTCCGGGGAGCTGTTTTTT.